The text below deals with one TCR beta chain. The sample is drawn from a study of T-cell reconstitution after alpha-beta-depleted transplantation in children. The CDR3 contains 12 residues. Trimming removed 5 bases at V and 5 bases at J, with 12 bases between. The germline gives CDR1 DFQATT, CDR2 SNEGSKA (reference sequence). The TCRbeta library was prepared with unique molecular identifiers. TCRdb reprocessed the PCR reads via MiXCR and lists one record per CDR3 protein. The sample consists of hundreds of thousands of distinct CDR3 sequences, approximately 10% of them appearing once. The sequencing here drew on PBMCs from the stem cell graft donor, taken from the stem cell graft. The TCR was taken from a human donor who donated a stem cell graft to a child with acute lymphoblastic leukemia. The chain joins TRBV20-1 to TRBJ1-2; D is possibly TRBD1 (6 bases). CDR3 nucleotide sequence: TGCAGTGCTCTTTCAGGGGAGTATGGCTACACCTTC. This translates into CSALSGEYGYTF.